These 3 T cell receptor beta chains share one sample of origin, sequenced in a study of T cell changes during pregnancy in multiple sclerosis. Sequenced by immunoSEQ multiplex PCR; TCRdb stores in-frame clones only, minus some. Among about 71,000 clones listed, roughly 90% were seen once. The input for sequencing was CD8+ T cells from peripheral blood mononuclear cells, taken before pregnancy. The receptors here all came from a female donor with multiple sclerosis, enrolled in a pregnancy study.

The V and J genes are TRBV6-5 and TRBJ2-1; 11 bases are shared with TRBD2. This CDR3 region has 16 residues. CDR1 is MNHEY and CDR2 is SVGAGI in the germline V gene. Trimming removed 4 bases from V and 5 bases from J; junction bases left unmatched: 7. Written as DNA, the CDR3 is TGTGCCAGCAGTTTCATAGCGGGGGGGAAGGACAATGAGCAGTTCTTC. Its translation is CASSFIAGGKDNEQFF.

This chain links TRBV5-6 with TRBJ1-5, with TRBD1 as a possible D gene (5 bases). The V gene lost 2 bases and the J gene lost 6 bases, with 6 bases spanning the gap. The CDR3 is 12 amino acids. Germline V lookup: CDR1 SGHDT, CDR2 YYEEEE. As DNA, the CDR3 is TGTGCCAGCAGCTTCGGGGGTCAGCCCCAGCATTTT. It is translated as CASSFGGQPQHF.

Written as DNA, the CDR3 is TGTGCCACCAGCACGACTACACAGGGGCTGTATGGCTATGAGCAGTTCTTC. The encoded protein is CATSTTTQGLYGYEQFF. The chain links TRBV15 to TRBJ2-1; 7 bases agree with TRBD1. Looked up from germline, CDR1 is LNHNV and CDR2 is YYDKDF (reference sequence). V gave up 4 bases and J gave up 8 bases; unmatched junction bases: 17. The CDR3 contains 17 residues.